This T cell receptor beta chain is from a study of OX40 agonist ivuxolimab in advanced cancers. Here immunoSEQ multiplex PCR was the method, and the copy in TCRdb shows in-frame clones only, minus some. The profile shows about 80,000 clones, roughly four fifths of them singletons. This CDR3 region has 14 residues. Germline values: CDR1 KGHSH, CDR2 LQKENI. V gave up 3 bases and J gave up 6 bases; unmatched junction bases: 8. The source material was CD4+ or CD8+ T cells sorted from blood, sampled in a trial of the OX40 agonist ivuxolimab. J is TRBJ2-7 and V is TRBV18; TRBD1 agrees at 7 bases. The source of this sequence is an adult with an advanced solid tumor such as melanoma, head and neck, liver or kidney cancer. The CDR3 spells CASSPLDRLSEQYF. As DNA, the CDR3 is TGTGCCAGCTCACCCCTGGACAGGTTGTCCGAGCAGTACTTC.